This TCR beta chain derives from a study of T cells in pancreatic ductal adenocarcinoma. Per germline, CDR1 MGHRA and CDR2 YSYEKL. CDR3 size: 15 residues. The V end lost 4 bases, the J end lost 4 bases, and 16 bases lay between the germline ends. Profiling relied on immunoSEQ multiplex PCR, and the TCRdb table lists in-frame clones only, not all of them. This table holds over 90,000 clones, 90% to 95% found once. This clone was found once. Surgery without prior neoadjuvant therapy was the treatment of the selected pancreatic ductal adenocarcinoma patients. Source material: PBMCs. This clonotype was obtained from a human donor with pancreatic ductal adenocarcinoma. This chain connects TRBV4-1 to TRBJ2-5, with D tentatively TRBD1 (6 bases). CDR3 nucleotide sequence: TGCGCCAGCAGCCTCTCTACAGGGCCCCCAGAGACCCAGTACTTC. Translating it yields CASSLSTGPPETQYF.